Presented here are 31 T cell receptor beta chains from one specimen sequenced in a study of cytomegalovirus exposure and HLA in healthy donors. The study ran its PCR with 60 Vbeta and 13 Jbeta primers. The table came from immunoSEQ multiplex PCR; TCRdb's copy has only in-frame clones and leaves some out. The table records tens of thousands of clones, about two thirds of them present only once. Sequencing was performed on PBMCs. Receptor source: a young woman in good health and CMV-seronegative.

CDR3 loop: CASSQSVGQGTSGEQYF. The CDR3 DNA is TGTGCCAGCAGCCAATCTGTGGGACAGGGGACCTCGGGGGAGCAGTACTTC. This sequence joins TRBV4-2 and TRBJ2-7; 10 bases line up with TRBD1. The CDR3 contains 17 residues. CDR1 LGHNA and CDR2 YNFKEQ come from the germline V gene. V gave up 2 bases and J gave up 7 bases; unmatched junction bases: 14.

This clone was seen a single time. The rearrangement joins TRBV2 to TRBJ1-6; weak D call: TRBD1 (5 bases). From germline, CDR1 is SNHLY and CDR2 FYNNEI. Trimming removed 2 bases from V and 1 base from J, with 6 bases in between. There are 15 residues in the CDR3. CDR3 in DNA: TGTGCCAGCAGTGAACAGGGATCCTATAATTCACCCCTCCACTTT. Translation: CASSEQGSYNSPLHF. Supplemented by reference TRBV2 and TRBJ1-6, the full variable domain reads EPEVTQTPSHQVTQMGQEVILRCVPISNHLYFYWYRQILGQKVEFLVSFYNNEISEKSEIFDDQFSVERPDGSNFTLKIRSTKLEDSAMYFCASSEQGSYNSPLHFGNGTRLTVT.

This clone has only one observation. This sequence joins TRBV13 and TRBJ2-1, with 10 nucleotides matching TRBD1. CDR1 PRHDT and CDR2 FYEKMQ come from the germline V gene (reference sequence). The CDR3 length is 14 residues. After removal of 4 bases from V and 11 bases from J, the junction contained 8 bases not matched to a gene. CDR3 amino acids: CASSSTGTGVQQFF. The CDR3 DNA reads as TGTGCCAGCAGCTCAACCGGGACAGGGGTTCAGCAGTTCTTC. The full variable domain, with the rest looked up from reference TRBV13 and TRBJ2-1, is AAGVIQSPRHLIKEKRETATLKCYPIPRHDTVYWYQQGPGQDPQFLISFYEKMQSDKGSIPDRFSAQQFSDYHSELNMSSLELGDSALYFCASSSTGTGVQQFFGPGTRLTVL.

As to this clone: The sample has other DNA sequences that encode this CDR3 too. This CDR3 is CASSSLQGTDTQYF. The CDR3 DNA follows: TGTGCCAGCAGCTCGTTACAGGGAACAGATACGCAGTATTTT. The chain uses TRBV7-9 and TRBJ2-3; D is perhaps TRBD1 (6 bases). The CDR3 has 14 amino acids. In germline, CDR1 is SEHNR, CDR2 FQNEAQ (reference sequence). Trimming removed 4 bases from V and 3 bases from J, with 11 bases in between.

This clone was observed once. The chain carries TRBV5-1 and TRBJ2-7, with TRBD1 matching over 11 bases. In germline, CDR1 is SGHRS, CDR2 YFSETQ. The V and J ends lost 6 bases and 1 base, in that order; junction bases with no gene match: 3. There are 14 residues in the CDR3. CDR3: CASKRDRGSYEQYF. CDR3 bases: TGCGCCAGCAAACGGGACAGGGGGTCCTACGAGCAGTACTTC.

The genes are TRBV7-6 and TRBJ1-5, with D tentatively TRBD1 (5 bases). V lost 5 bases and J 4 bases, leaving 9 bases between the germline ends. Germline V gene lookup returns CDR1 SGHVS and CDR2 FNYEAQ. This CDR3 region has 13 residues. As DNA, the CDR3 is TGTGCCAGCAGCCTAGACAGAAATCAGCCCCAGCATTTT. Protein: CASSLDRNQPQHF.

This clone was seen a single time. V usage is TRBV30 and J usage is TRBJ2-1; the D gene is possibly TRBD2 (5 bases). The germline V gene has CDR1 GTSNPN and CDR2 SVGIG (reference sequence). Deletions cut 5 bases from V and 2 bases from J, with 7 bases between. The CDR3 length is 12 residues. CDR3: CAWLGTYNEQFF. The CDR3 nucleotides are TGTGCCTGGCTCGGGACCTACAATGAGCAGTTCTTC.

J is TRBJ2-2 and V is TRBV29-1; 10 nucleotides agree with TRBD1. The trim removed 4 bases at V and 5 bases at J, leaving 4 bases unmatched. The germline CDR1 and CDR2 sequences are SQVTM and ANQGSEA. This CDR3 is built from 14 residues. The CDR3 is CSVGGTGETGELFF. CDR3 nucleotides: TGCAGCGTTGGGGGGACAGGGGAAACCGGGGAGCTGTTTTTT.

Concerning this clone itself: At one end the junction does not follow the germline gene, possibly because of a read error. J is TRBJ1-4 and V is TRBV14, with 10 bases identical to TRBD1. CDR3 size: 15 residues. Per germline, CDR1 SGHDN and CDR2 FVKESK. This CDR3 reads CASSQGTGVREKLFF. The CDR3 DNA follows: TGTGCCAGCAGTCAAGGGACAGGGGTGAGGGAAAAACTGTTTTTT.

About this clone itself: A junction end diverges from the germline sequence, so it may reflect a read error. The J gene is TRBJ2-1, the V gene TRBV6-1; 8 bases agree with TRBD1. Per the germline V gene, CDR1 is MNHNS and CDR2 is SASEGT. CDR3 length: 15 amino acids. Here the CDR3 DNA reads TGTGCCAGCAGGGAAGACAGGGGTACCTACAATGAGCAGTTCTTC. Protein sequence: CASREDRGTYNEQFF.

The CDR3 DNA sequence: TGCGCCAGCAGCTTGAGGTGGGGGACAAGCTACGAGCAGTACTTC. Translating gives CASSLRWGTSYEQYF. V is TRBV5-1 and J is TRBJ2-7; D perhaps matches TRBD1 (6 bases). With 1 base removed from V and 3 bases from J, the gap between germline ends came to 14 bases. CDR1 is SGHRS and CDR2 is YFSETQ in the germline V gene. This CDR3 contains 15 residues.

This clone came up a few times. CDR3 DNA sequence: TGTGCCAGCAGCTCCTTCGGCGACGGGGGACGCACTGAAGCTTTCTTT. This encodes CASSSFGDGGRTEAFF. The chain has TRBV7-9 and TRBJ1-1; D perhaps matches TRBD1 (5 bases). This CDR3 has 16 residues. V lost 4 bases, J lost 4 bases, and 19 bases lay in between. CDR1 and CDR2 from the germline V gene are SEHNR and FQNEAQ (reference sequence).

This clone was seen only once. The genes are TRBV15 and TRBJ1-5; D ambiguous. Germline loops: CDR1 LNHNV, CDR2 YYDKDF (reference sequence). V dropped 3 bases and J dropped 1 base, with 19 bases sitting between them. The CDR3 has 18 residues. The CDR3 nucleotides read TGTGCCACCAGCAGCCCCGCCGAGCTTCTTCCGAGCAATCAGCCCCAGCATTTT. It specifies CATSSPAELLPSNQPQHF.

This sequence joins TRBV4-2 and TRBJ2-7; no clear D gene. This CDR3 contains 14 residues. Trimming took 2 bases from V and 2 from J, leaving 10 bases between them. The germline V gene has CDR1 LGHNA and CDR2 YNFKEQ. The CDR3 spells CASSQITETYEQYF. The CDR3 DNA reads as TGTGCCAGCAGCCAAATAACAGAGACCTACGAGCAGTACTTC.

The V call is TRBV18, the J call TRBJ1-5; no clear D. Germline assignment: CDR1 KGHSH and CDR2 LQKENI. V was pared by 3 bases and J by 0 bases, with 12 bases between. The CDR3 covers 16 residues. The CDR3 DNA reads TGTGCCAGCTCACCCTCAGGAGACTATAGCAATCAGCCCCAGCATTTT. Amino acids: CASSPSGDYSNQPQHF.

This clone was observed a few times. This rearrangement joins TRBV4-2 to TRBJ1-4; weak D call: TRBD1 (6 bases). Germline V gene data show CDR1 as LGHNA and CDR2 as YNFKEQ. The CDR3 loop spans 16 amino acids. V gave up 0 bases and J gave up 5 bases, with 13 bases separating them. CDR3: CASSQEQGGGNEKLFF. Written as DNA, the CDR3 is TGTGCCAGCAGCCAAGAACAGGGCGGGGGGAATGAAAAACTGTTTTTT.

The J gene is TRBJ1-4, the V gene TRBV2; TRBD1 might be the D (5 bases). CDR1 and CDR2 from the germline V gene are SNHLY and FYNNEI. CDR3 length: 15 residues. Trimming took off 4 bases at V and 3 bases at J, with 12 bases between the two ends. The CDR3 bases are TGTGCCAGCAGTGCTACAGGTGTTGCTAATGAAAAACTGTTTTTT. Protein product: CASSATGVANEKLFF.

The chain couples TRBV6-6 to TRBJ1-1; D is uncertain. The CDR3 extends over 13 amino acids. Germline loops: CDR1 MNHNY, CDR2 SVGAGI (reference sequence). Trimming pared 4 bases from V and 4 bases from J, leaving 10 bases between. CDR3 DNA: TGTGCCAGCAGTTGGGGAGGCGGCACTGAAGCTTTCTTT. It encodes CASSWGGGTEAFF.

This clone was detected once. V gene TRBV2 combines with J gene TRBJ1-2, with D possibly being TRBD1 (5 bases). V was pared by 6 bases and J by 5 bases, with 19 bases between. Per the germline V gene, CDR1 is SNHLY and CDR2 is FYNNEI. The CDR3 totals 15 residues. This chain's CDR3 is CASRPDRTAQYGYTF. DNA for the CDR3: TGTGCCAGCAGACCCGACAGAACAGCCCAATATGGCTACACCTTC.

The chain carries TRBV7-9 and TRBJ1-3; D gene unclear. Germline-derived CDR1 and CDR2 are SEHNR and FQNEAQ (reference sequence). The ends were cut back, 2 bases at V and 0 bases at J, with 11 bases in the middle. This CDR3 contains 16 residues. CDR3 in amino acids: CASSLLNEGSGNTIYF. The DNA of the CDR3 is TGTGCCAGCAGCTTATTAAACGAGGGCTCTGGAAACACCATATATTTT. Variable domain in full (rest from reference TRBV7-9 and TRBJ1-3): DTGVSQNPRHKITKRGQNVTFRCDPISEHNRLYWYRQTLGQGPEFLTYFQNEAQLEKSRLLSDRFSAERPKGSFSTLEIQRTEQGDSAMYLCASSLLNEGSGNTIYFGEGSWLTVV.

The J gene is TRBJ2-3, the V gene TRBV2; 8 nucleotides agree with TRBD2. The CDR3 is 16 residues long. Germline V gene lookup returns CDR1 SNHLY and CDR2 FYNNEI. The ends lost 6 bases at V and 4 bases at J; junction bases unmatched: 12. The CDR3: CASSLNRAGGADTQYF. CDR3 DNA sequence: TGTGCCAGCAGCCTCAACCGGGCGGGGGGCGCAGATACGCAGTATTTT. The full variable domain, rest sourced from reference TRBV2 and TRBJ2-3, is EPEVTQTPSHQVTQMGQEVILRCVPISNHLYFYWYRQILGQKVEFLVSFYNNEISEKSEIFDDQFSVERPDGSNFTLKIRSTKLEDSAMYFCASSLNRAGGADTQYFGPGTRLTVL.

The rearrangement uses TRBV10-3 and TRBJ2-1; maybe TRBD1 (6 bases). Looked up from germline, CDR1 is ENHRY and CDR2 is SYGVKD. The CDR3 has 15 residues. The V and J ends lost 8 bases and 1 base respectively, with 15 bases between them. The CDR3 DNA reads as TGTGCCATCCAGGGGAATCAAATATCCTACAATGAGCAGTTCTTC. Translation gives CAIQGNQISYNEQFF.

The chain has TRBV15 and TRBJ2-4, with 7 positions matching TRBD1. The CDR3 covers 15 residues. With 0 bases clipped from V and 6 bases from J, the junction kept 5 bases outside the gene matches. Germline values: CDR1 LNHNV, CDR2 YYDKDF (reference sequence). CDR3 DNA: TGTGCCACCAGCAGAGATGAGGGGGCATTAAACATTCAGTACTTC. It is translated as CATSRDEGALNIQYF.

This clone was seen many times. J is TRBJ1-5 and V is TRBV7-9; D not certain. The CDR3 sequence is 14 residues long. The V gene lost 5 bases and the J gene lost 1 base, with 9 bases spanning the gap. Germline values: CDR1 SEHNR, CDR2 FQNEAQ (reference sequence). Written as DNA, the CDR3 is TGTGCCAGCAGCGAGAGAGGGAGCAATCAGCCCCAGCATTTT. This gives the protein CASSERGSNQPQHF. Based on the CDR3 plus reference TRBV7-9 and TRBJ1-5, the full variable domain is DTGVSQNPRHKITKRGQNVTFRCDPISEHNRLYWYRQTLGQGPEFLTYFQNEAQLEKSRLLSDRFSAERPKGSFSTLEIQRTEQGDSAMYLCASSERGSNQPQHFGDGTRLSIL.

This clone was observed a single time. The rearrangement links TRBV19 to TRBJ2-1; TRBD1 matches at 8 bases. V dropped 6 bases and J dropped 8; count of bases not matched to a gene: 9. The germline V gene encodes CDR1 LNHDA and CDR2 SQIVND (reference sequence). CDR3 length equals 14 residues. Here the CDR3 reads CASRIQGAGDEQFF. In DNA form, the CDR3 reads TGTGCCAGTAGGATTCAGGGGGCTGGGGATGAGCAGTTCTTC.

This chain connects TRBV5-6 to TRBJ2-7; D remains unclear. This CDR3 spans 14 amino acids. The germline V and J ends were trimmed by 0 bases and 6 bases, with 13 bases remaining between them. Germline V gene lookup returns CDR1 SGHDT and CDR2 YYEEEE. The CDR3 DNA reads TGTGCCAGCAGCTTGGTCCGGGTGCTTCCCGAGCAGTACTTC. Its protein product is CASSLVRVLPEQYF.

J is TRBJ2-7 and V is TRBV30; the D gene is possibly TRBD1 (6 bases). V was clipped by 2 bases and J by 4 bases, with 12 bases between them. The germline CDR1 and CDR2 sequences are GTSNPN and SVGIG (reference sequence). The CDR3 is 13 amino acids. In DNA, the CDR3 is TGTGCCTGGAGTTGGGACACCGAATACGAGCAGTACTTC. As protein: CAWSWDTEYEQYF.

The CDR3 here is CAISDDSEAEKLFF. CDR3 DNA sequence: TGTGCCATCAGTGATGACAGTGAAGCTGAAAAACTGTTTTTT. The chain couples TRBV10-3 to TRBJ1-4, with D possibly matching TRBD1 (5 bases). The CDR3 is 14 residues long. CDR1 is ENHRY, CDR2 SYGVKD, per germline. The V end was cut by 3 bases, the J end by 7 bases, with 12 bases between.

The DNA for the CDR3 is TGTGCCAGCAGACGCAGCCCCCTAGCGAACGGGGAGCTGTTTTTT. Protein sequence: CASRRSPLANGELFF. The chain links TRBV7-2 to TRBJ2-2, with a tentative D call TRBD2 (6 bases). The CDR3 covers 15 residues. CDR1 and CDR2 (germline): SGHTA, FQGNSA. Trimming left V 6 bases short and J 7 bases short, with 18 bases between.

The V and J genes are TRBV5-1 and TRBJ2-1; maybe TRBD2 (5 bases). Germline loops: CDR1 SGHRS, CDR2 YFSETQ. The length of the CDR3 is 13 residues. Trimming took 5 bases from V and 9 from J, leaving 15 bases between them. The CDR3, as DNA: TGCGCCAGCAGGCCGGGGAGCTCCGGTGAGCAGTTCTTC. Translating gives CASRPGSSGEQFF.

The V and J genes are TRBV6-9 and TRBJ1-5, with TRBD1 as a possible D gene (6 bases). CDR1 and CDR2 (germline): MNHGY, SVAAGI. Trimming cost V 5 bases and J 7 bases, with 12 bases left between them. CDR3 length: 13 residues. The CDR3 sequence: CASSPQGGQPQHF. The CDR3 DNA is TGTGCCAGCAGTCCACAGGGAGGGCAGCCCCAGCATTTT.